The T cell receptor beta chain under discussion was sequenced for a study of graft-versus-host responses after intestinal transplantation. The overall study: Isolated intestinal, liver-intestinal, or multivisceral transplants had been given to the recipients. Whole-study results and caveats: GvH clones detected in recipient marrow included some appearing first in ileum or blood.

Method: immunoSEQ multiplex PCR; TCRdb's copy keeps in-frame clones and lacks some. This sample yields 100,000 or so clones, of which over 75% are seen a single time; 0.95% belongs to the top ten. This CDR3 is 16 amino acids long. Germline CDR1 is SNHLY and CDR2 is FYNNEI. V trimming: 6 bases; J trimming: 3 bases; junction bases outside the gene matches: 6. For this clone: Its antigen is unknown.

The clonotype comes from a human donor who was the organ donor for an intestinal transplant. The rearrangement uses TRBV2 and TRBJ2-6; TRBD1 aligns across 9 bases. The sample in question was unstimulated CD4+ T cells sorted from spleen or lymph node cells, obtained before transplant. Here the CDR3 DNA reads TGTGCCAGCAGGGCTGACAGGGGGGTTGGGGCCAACGTCCTGACTTTC. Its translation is CASRADRGVGANVLTF.